The source of this T cell receptor beta chain is a study of blood T cell repertoires in COVID-19. Study-wide background: Both acute and convalescent COVID-19 samples were obtained from the United States, Italy and Spain. Sources were T cells, B-cell-depleted T cells, or PBMCs; the material itself was cDNA or gDNA.

The V end was cut by 5 bases, the J end by 0 bases, with 11 bases between. CDR3 size: 15 residues. Germline V gene sequence: CDR1 MDHEN, CDR2 SYDVKM. Authors' processing steps: Reference gene primers were amplified, and this amplification served to estimate nucleated cell counts. Assay: immunoSEQ multiplex PCR; the TCRdb copy retains only in-frame clones and omits some. The V and J calls and clone size were taken over from that table, and D and trimming were inferred from the DNA. The repertoire includes about 340,000 clones, over 70% of them detected once, and about 3% sits in the top ten. This sequence joins TRBV28 and TRBJ2-1; the D is unclear. Specimen: peripheral blood. The TCR sequence derives from a man aged 30 to 45 with active or convalescent COVID-19. The CDR3 loop is CASSNDWSSYNEQFF. The CDR3 region has the DNA TGTGCCAGCAGTAATGACTGGAGCTCCTACAATGAGCAGTTCTTC.